These T cell receptor beta chains were read from a single sample in a study of shared clonotypes between healthy human individuals. The protocol was immunoSEQ multiplex PCR, while the TCRdb copy is restricted to in-frame clones and leaves out a portion. The table shows 2 million to 2.5 million clones, with roughly 95% occurring only once. Specimen: naive CD4+ T cells sorted from blood. The receptor set was obtained from a man between 18 and 35 years old in good health. CDR3s include the opening cysteine and the closing phenylalanine or tryptophan.

>TRBV6-1|TRBJ2-5
CASSESRGRETQYF
>TRBV19|TRBJ2-3
CATSWRTDSTDTQYF
>TRBV5-1|TRBJ2-1
CASSLRAGGIVDEQFF
>TRBV5-6|TRBJ1-4
CASSFYGLNEKLFF
>TRBV7-6|TRBJ2-2
CASSLVTGANTGELFF
>TRBV4-2|TRBJ1-4
CASSPTGRENEKLFF
>TRBV29-1|TRBJ1-1
CSVAQGGTEAFF
>TRBV5-5|TRBJ2-3
CASSLDARDTQYF
>TRBV7-9|TRBJ1-2
CASSIFSGTGGGSYGYTF
>TRBV27|TRBJ1-1
CASSRTATGSTEAFF
>TRBV6-1|TRBJ1-5
CASTRLSNQPQHF
>TRBV4-2|TRBJ1-5
CASSQDAGARQPQHF
>TRBV10-3|TRBJ1-3
CAISDNTGSGNTIYF
>TRBV10-3|TRBJ2-7
CAISESGTDYEQYF
>TRBV19|TRBJ2-1
CASSNKGTSGYNEQFF
>TRBV7-9|TRBJ2-3
CASSLSSTDTQYF
>TRBV9|TRBJ1-5
CASSVGPSYNQPQHF
>TRBV28|TRBJ1-1
CASSLDLGQVNTEAFF
>TRBV5-1|TRBJ2-7
CASSLQGSPYEQYF
>TRBV4-2|TRBJ2-3
CASSRTSTDTDTQYF
>TRBV7-6|TRBJ2-4
CASSLGPGATKNIQYF
>TRBV15|TRBJ2-2
CATSRGLAGTGELFF
>TRBV19|TRBJ2-5
CASSGGQKNSETQYF
>TRBV5-1|TRBJ2-5
CASSSAGKETQYF
>TRBV19|TRBJ1-1
CASSPGTDEAFF
>TRBV2|TRBJ2-4
CASTPGTVVAKNIQYF
>TRBV10-3|TRBJ1-4
CAISAVGTGGRTTTNEKLFF
>TRBV18|TRBJ1-5
CASSPSGVGNQPQHF
>TRBV20-1|TRBJ2-5
CSASTQETQYF
>TRBV7-6|TRBJ2-3
CASSSLPIAGVGDTQYF
>TRBV10-3|TRBJ2-1
CAIGTSGGEDNEQFF
>TRBV7-9|TRBJ2-7
CASSPANLGQGAREQYF
>TRBV7-2|TRBJ1-4
CASSLDEVPNEKLFF
>TRBV5-6|TRBJ1-2
CASSLGRSPYGYTF
>TRBV6-4|TRBJ2-2
CASRPQDTGELFF
>TRBV30|TRBJ1-1
CAWSTQERAFF
>TRBV19|TRBJ2-5
CASSKQEVETQYF
>TRBV2|TRBJ2-2
CASRSGNTGELFF
>TRBV10-3|TRBJ2-7
CAISVAYEQYF
>TRBV4-1|TRBJ1-3
CASSPGGLQGNTIYF
>TRBV15|TRBJ1-2
CATSGGQGARDGYTF
>TRBV6-6|TRBJ1-5
CASSYSRLGNQPQHF
>TRBV11-3|TRBJ2-1
CASRGQGANEQFF
>TRBV15|TRBJ1-5
CATSRTPGGSNQPQHF
>TRBV10-3|TRBJ2-7
CAISGSGNYEQYF
>TRBV7-9|TRBJ1-2
CASSRDRLGGYTF
>TRBV2|TRBJ2-5
CASSQGWETQYF
>TRBV19|TRBJ2-7
CASREGLAGGEQYF
>TRBV27|TRBJ2-7
CASRTPGIYEQYF
>TRBV5-6|TRBJ1-5
CASSLQGVGSNQPQHF
>TRBV25-1|TRBJ2-3
CASSKQLGLAGGDTQYF
>TRBV28|TRBJ2-7
CASSSAPYEQYF
>TRBV11-2|TRBJ1-2
CASSSAGTGSLGGYTF
>TRBV19|TRBJ2-2
CASSIGQSTGELFF